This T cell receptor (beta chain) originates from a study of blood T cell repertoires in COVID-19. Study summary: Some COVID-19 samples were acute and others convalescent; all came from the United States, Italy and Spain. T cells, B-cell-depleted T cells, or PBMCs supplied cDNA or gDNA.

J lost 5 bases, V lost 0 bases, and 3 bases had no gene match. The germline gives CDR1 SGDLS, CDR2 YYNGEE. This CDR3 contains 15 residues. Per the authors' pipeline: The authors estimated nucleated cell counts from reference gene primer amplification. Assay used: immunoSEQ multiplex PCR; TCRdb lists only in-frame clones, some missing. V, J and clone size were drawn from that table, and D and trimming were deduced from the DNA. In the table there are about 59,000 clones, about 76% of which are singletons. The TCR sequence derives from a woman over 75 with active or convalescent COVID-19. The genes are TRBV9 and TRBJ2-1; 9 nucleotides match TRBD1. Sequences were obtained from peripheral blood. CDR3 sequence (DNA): TGTGCCAGCAGCGTAGGGGGGACAGGGCACAATGAGCAGTTCTTC. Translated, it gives CASSVGGTGHNEQFF.